This paragraph covers one T cell receptor (beta chain) sequence. Its antigen target is currently unknown. No much larger clonotype is one base removed from it; base qualities were not supplied. These data are taken from a study of CD8 T cells in seronegative destructive rheumatoid arthritis (dated by TCRdb to the early 2020s). Context from the whole study: Most of the eight CND-RA patients were receiving biological drugs at sampling. Peripheral CD8+ TCRbeta repertoires of CCP-negative destructive rheumatoid arthritis (CND-RA) patients were compared with newly diagnosed seropositive RA, seronegative RA and healthy controls. Rather than undergoing new sequencing, the seropositive RA, seronegative RA and healthy control comparison cohorts were drawn from an earlier published TCRbeta dataset.

TCRbeta sequencing used genomic DNA from CD8+ cells, following the manufacturer's instructions. The immunoSEQ assay was used for TCRbeta sequencing, which was carried out at a genomics technology centre in Finland. The authors' analysis ran thus. Clonotype tables from the immunoSEQ preprocessing pipeline were converted to VDJtools format, and non-productive clonotypes were removed. Any sample with fewer than 10,000 reads was excluded, the remaining samples were subsampled to 10,000 reads, and most of the eight CND-RA samples made it through. Shannon-Wiener, Simpson and clonality indices were calculated with the VDJtools CalcDiversityStats function on data subsampled to 10,000 reads. To infer antigen specificity, non-singleton TCRbeta clonotypes were hard-matched against VDJdb, with no mismatches permitted. Clusters with potentially shared antigen targets were formed by grouping CDR3 sequences that differed by one amino acid (Hamming distance 1). Public clonotypes were tested for group enrichment with one-sided Fisher's exact tests after resampling groups to six samples, repeated ten times. TCRdb took over this immuneACCESS table, retaining in-frame rearrangements with V and J assigned. Such tables are incomplete; in checked studies, under half of the missing clones stem from an unresolved V gene, and the remainder is unexplained. That table is the source of V, J and clone size, and D and trimming were worked out from the DNA. A total of about 12,000 clones appear in this sample, over 80% of them only once. Together, the top ten hold 27% of the sample.

Findings and caveats that apply to the study as a whole: Because diagnostic samples were lacking, the TCR repertoire differences may partly reflect years of poor disease control rather than having been present at onset. Across the roughly 120,000 clonotypes tested, no public clonotype enrichment survived Benjamini-Hochberg correction. After adjustment for age, less diverse and more clonal CD8+ TCRbeta repertoires appeared to be present in CND-RA patients than in other RA subtypes. A distinct set of enriched public clonotypes appeared to be carried by CND-RA patients, and this finding was interpreted by the authors as support for a separate disease subset. The study acknowledged the small size of the CND-RA cohort as a limitation. More CMV-reactive and fewer influenza A-reactive CD8+ TCRbeta sequences were observed in CND-RA repertoires than in controls and other RA subtypes.

A negative result on the clinical CCP2 antibody test was shown by CND-RA patients, and progression of joint destruction was observed despite active therapy. Every CND-RA patient showed typical joint destruction in the wrists and ankles and had failed conventional anti-rheumatic therapy. Instead of being sampled at diagnosis, CND-RA patients were sampled after long disease histories, which in several cases spanned decades. About 50 millilitres of EDTA-anticoagulated peripheral blood were drawn from each patient. Peripheral blood mononuclear cells were isolated by Ficoll-Paque PLUS density gradient separation. Using AutoMACS magnetic bead positive selection, CD8+ cells were isolated from either fresh or cryopreserved PBMCs, and flow cytometry was used to check purity. Nucleospin Tissue or Tissue XS kits were used for genomic DNA extraction, and quantification was performed on a Qubit 2.0 fluorometer.

The germline V gene provides CDR1 SGHVS and CDR2 FNYEAQ. Spanning cysteine to phenylalanine, the CDR3 consists of 18 amino acids. Just the 54-base CDR3 DNA is kept, in frame starting at base 1. V and J are trimmed by 5 bases and 2 bases, and the gene matches miss 10 bases of the junction. What was sequenced was CD8+ T cells from blood. This TCR came from a woman aged 30-55 years with seronegative destructive rheumatoid arthritis. The V and J segments used are TRBV7-6 and TRBJ2-2, with TRBD2 identical over 11 junction bases. The CDR3 in this case is CASSPSLLAGANTGELFF. The DNA sequence reads TGTGCCAGCAGCCCATCCTTACTAGCGGGGGCCAACACCGGGGAGCTGTTTTTT.